A selection of T cell receptor beta chains follows, all from one sample in a study of T cell responses to AZD1222 COVID-19 vaccine. The method was immunoSEQ multiplex PCR; TCRdb's version includes in-frame clones alone and lacks a portion of them. The table lists 150,000 to 200,000 clones, roughly nine tenths of them singletons. Source: peripheral blood, taken on day 0 of AZD1222 vaccination. These receptors came from an adult in good health. Each CDR3 is given with its conserved first and last residue. A D gene is named only where the DNA matches it firmly. Clone size appears in some rows only: once, few, many, or a class for an expanded clone.

j_call | v_call | d_call | clone_size | cdr3_nt | cdr3_aa
TRBJ2-7 | TRBV21-1 | - | - | TGTGCCAGCGGGGCAGACACCCCCTACGAGCAGTACTTC | CASGADTPYEQYF
TRBJ1-1 | TRBV11-2 | - | - | TGTGCCAGCAGCGTTAGGGCGGACGGACTGAACACTGAAGCTTTCTTT | CASSVRADGLNTEAFF
TRBJ1-1 | TRBV5-5 | TRBD1 | - | TGTGCCAGCAGCGGCGGGACAGAGGACACTGAAGCTTTCTTT | CASSGGTEDTEAFF
TRBJ1-1 | TRBV27 | - | - | TGTGCCAGCAGCCCCGGGGGCAACACTGAAGCTTTCTTT | CASSPGGNTEAFF
TRBJ2-3 | TRBV7-9 | TRBD2 | - | TGTGCCAGCAGCTCTAGCAGCGGGACCACAGATACGCAGTATTTT | CASSSSSGTTDTQYF
TRBJ1-1 | TRBV5-5 | - | - | TGTGCCAGCAGCACCGGACCGCAGAACACTGAAGCTTTCTTT | CASSTGPQNTEAFF
TRBJ2-1 | TRBV7-9 | TRBD1 | - | TGTGCCAGCAGCCCTTACAGGGGAAATGAGCAGTTCTTC | CASSPYRGNEQFF
TRBJ2-3 | TRBV19 | TRBD1 | - | TGTGCCAGTAGTATAGATGGACAGGGTGCAGATACGCAGTATTTT | CASSIDGQGADTQYF
TRBJ1-2 | TRBV5-6 | - | once | TGTGCCAGCAGCCCGTACAATATCGGCTATGGCTACACCTTC | CASSPYNIGYGYTF
TRBJ2-2 | TRBV14 | - | - | TGTGCCAGCAGCCAAGAACACCCCGGGGAGCTGTTTTTT | CASSQEHPGELFF